Shown below are 19 T cell receptor beta chains from a single sample sequenced in a study of glioma-infiltrating T cells. The iRepertoire nested amplicon-rescue multiplex PCR amplified TCR alpha and beta CDR3s from RNA. TCRdb used MiXCR to reprocess the multiplex PCR reads, holding one entry per CDR3 protein. The sample contains 300,000 to 450,000 distinct CDR3 sequences, roughly two fifths of which appear only once. The sequenced sample consisted of glioma tissue, nonneoplastic brain tissue, or PBMCs (not recorded which). The receptors were gathered from a human donor with low-grade glioma or glioblastoma, undergoing nonglioma brain surgery, or in good health (not recorded which).

This clonotype showed up just once. The chain joins TRBV6-9 to TRBJ1-4; 7 bases are shared with TRBD1. Trimming cost V 3 bases and J 5 bases; bases outside gene matches: 9. Germline CDR1 MNHGY, CDR2 SVAAGI. The CDR3 has 16 residues. The CDR3 DNA is TGTGCCAGCAGTTACGCTCCGGACAGGCCGAATGAAAAACTGTTTTTT. It encodes CASSYAPDRPNEKLFF.

The chain is built from TRBV7-2 and TRBJ1-4, with 8 bases identical to TRBD1. The trim removed 4 bases at V and 5 bases at J, leaving 6 bases unmatched. There are 15 residues in the CDR3. CDR1 and CDR2 from the germline V gene are SGHTA and FQGNSA. This chain's CDR3 is CASSYTQGANEKLFF. In DNA, the CDR3 is TGTGCCAGCAGCTACACCCAGGGGGCGAATGAAAAACTGTTTTTT.

This sequence joins TRBV12-3 or TRBV12-4 and TRBJ2-2; a possible D gene is TRBD2 (6 bases). V lost 8 bases and J 6 bases, leaving 25 bases between the germline ends. The CDR3 is made up of 17 amino acids. The CDR3 DNA is TGTGCCAGCGGTGGGACTGGCCCACCAGACACCGCCGGGGAGCTGTTTTTT. Its translation is CASGGTGPPDTAGELFF.

The genes are TRBV20-1 and TRBJ2-5, with 9 positions matching TRBD2. Germline V gene sequence: CDR1 DFQATT, CDR2 SNEGSKA (reference sequence). The CDR3 is 16 amino acids. The V gene end was trimmed by 6 bases and the J gene end by 0 bases; junction bases not matched to a gene: 11. The CDR3 region has the DNA TGCAGTGCCGTAAGCTTAGCGGGAGCGTACCAAGAGACCCAGTACTTC. Its translation is CSAVSLAGAYQETQYF.

This chain connects TRBV10-3 to TRBJ2-7; D uncertain. V was pared by 3 bases and J by 0 bases, with 12 bases between. Per the germline V gene, CDR1 is ENHRY and CDR2 is SYGVKD. This CDR3 region has 15 residues. The CDR3 nucleotides are TGTGCCATCAGTGACTTGACCGATAGCTCCTACGAGCAGTACTTC. This translates into CAISDLTDSSYEQYF.

This clonotype was found a few times. This sequence joins TRBV20-1 and TRBJ1-2, with 11 bases fitting TRBD1. The CDR3 consists of 16 residues. The J segment lost 2 bases and the V segment lost 0 bases, leaving 5 bases of the junction unmatched. Germline V CDR1 and CDR2: DFQATT, SNEGSKA (reference sequence). CDR3 in DNA: TGCAGTGCTAGAGAACCCCGGGACAGGGGGAACTATGGCTACACCTTC. This gives the protein CSAREPRDRGNYGYTF.

As to this clonotype: A much larger clone sits a single nucleotide away, making a read error possible. This chain links TRBV27 with TRBJ2-1, with 7 nucleotides matching TRBD2. This CDR3 comprises 15 residues. The germline gives CDR1 MNHEY, CDR2 SMNVEV (reference sequence). The V and J ends lost 4 bases and 8 bases, in that order; junction bases with no gene match: 11. The CDR3: CASSYRGRVSDEQFF. The CDR3 DNA is TGTGCCAGCAGTTACCGGGGGAGGGTTTCCGATGAGCAGTTCTTC.

This clonotype was seen ten or more times. This chain joins TRBV6-2 or TRBV6-3 and TRBJ1-5; D might be TRBD1 (6 bases). The CDR3 has 15 amino acids. The germline V and J ends were trimmed by 4 bases and 7 bases, with 17 bases remaining between them. Germline V gene data show CDR1 as MNHEY and CDR2 as SVGEGT. The CDR3: CASSSADRMGQPQHF. CDR3 coding DNA: TGTGCCAGCAGTTCTGCCGACAGGATGGGGCAGCCCCAGCATTTT.

This clonotype was found a few times. This chain uses TRBV10-3 with TRBJ2-7; TRBD2 agrees at 16 bases. This CDR3 contains 19 residues. The V gene end was trimmed by 4 bases and the J gene end by 6 bases; junction bases not matched to a gene: 15. The germline V gene encodes CDR1 ENHRY and CDR2 SYGVKD. CDR3 bases: TGTGCCATCAGTGTTTTACTACCGGGACTAGCGGGAGGGCCCCCCGAGCAGTACTTC. This sequence encodes CAISVLLPGLAGGPPEQYF.

Worth noting for this clonotype: Being one base from a much bigger clone, this may be a read error. The chain employs TRBV27 and TRBJ2-1; 11 nucleotides match TRBD2. CDR3 length: 15 residues. Trimming removed 1 base from V and 10 bases from J; junction bases left unmatched: 6. Germline V gene lookup returns CDR1 MNHEY and CDR2 SMNVEV (reference sequence). In nucleotides, the CDR3 is TGTGCCAGCAGTTTATTAGCGGGAGGGCCTAGAGAGCAGTTCTTC. Its protein is CASSLLAGGPREQFF.

To note about this clonotype: An end of the junction does not agree with germline; a read error may underlie this. This chain joins TRBV10-3 and TRBJ2-3, with 9 bases that match TRBD1. Germline V lookup: CDR1 ENHRY, CDR2 SYGVKD. The CDR3 is 15 residues long. CDR3 sequence: CAVSLQGTGSDTQYF. The CDR3 DNA is TGTGCCGTCAGTCTGCAGGGGACAGGGTCCGATACGCAGTATTTT.

There are many counts of this clonotype. V is TRBV20-1 and J is TRBJ1-2; 8 bases agree with TRBD1. The CDR3 covers 13 residues. Looked up from germline, CDR1 is DFQATT and CDR2 is SNEGSKA (reference sequence). Trimming removed 3 bases from V and 5 bases from J; junction bases left unmatched: 5. The DNA for the CDR3 is TGCAGTGCTAGGGACAGGGCGGGATATGGCTACACCTTC. Translated: CSARDRAGYGYTF.

About this clonotype itself: Compared with germline, one end of the junction differs, possibly owing to a read error. CDR3 sequence reads: CASSINLGATDTQYF. The CDR3 DNA follows: TGTGCCAGCAGTATAAATCTGGGCGCCACAGATACGCAGTATTTT. The V call is TRBV19, the J call TRBJ2-3, with D hard to call. The germline V gene encodes CDR1 LNHDA and CDR2 SQIVND (reference sequence). There are 15 residues in the CDR3.

The V and J genes are TRBV4-2 and TRBJ2-2, with D perhaps matching TRBD2 (5 bases). Germline V lookup: CDR1 LGHNA, CDR2 YNFKEQ. Trimming cost V 5 bases and J 3 bases, with 16 bases left between them. The CDR3 loop spans 16 amino acids. This CDR3 is CASSLLGVLDTGELFF. As DNA, the CDR3 is TGTGCCAGCAGCTTATTGGGAGTACTCGACACCGGGGAGCTGTTTTTT.

On this clonotype itself: A read error may account for a junction end that differs from germline. The V call is TRBV7-2, the J call TRBJ2-5; D may be TRBD1 (5 bases). This CDR3 has 13 amino acids. CDR1 and CDR2 from the germline V gene are SGHTA and FQGNSA. The CDR3 reads CASIQQVQEPQYF. CDR3 DNA sequence: TGTGCCAGCATCCAACAGGTACAAGAGCCCCAGTACTTC.

This clonotype was counted between two and nine times. CDR3 sequence: CSAAGTPYGYTF. CDR3 coding DNA: TGCAGTGCTGCCGGGACCCCTTATGGCTACACCTTC. This chain links TRBV20-1 with TRBJ1-2; tentative D call: TRBD1 (5 bases). Trimming took 5 bases from V and 5 from J, leaving 12 bases between them. Germline V CDR1 and CDR2: DFQATT, SNEGSKA (reference sequence). This CDR3 has 12 residues.

This clonotype was found once. A read error may be the cause here, since a much bigger clone is one base away. This chain uses TRBV20-1 with TRBJ2-7; 10 bases align to TRBD2. This CDR3 has 15 residues. V was pared by 5 bases and J by 0 bases, with 7 bases of the junction left unmatched. Per germline, CDR1 DFQATT and CDR2 SNEGSKA (reference sequence). The CDR3 sequence: CSAARTSGYSYEQYF. CDR3 in DNA: TGCAGTGCTGCCAGGACTAGCGGTTACTCCTACGAGCAGTACTTC.

A few counts support this clonotype. The chain carries TRBV4-1 and TRBJ1-1; D call uncertain. V lost 2 bases and J lost 8, with 12 bases in between. Looked up from germline, CDR1 is MGHRA and CDR2 is YSYEKL. The CDR3 consists of 13 residues. This CDR3 is CASSQPLQREAFF. The CDR3 DNA is TGCGCCAGCAGCCAACCATTACAGAGGGAAGCTTTCTTT.

This chain connects TRBV20-1 to TRBJ2-5; 14 positions match TRBD2. Unmatched junction bases numbered 4, after V lost 5 bases and J lost 5 bases. Germline-derived CDR1 and CDR2 are DFQATT and SNEGSKA (reference sequence). The CDR3 spans 14 residues. In DNA form, the CDR3 reads TGCAGTGCTCGACTAGCGGGAGGGCGGGAGACCCAGTACTTC. Translation: CSARLAGGRETQYF.